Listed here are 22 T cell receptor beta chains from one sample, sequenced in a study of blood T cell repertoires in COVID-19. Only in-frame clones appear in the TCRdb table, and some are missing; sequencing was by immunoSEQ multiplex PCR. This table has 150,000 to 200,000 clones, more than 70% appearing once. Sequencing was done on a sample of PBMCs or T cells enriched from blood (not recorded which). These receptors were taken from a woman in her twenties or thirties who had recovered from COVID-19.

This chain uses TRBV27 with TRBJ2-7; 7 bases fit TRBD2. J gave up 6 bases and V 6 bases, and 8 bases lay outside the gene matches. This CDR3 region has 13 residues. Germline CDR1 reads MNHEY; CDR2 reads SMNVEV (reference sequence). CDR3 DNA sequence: TGTGCCAGCAGAGGGGCGGGAGTCTCCGAGCAGTACTTC. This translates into CASRGAGVSEQYF.

The CDR3 loop reads CASSGGTGELFF. The CDR3 bases are TGTGCCAGCAGTGGCGGGACCGGGGAGCTGTTTTTT. The chain combines TRBV5-4 with TRBJ2-2; possible D gene TRBD2, 5 bases. The germline CDR1 and CDR2 sequences are SGHNT and YYREEE (reference sequence). The V gene lost 5 bases and the J gene lost 5 bases, with 7 bases spanning the gap. The CDR3 has 12 residues.

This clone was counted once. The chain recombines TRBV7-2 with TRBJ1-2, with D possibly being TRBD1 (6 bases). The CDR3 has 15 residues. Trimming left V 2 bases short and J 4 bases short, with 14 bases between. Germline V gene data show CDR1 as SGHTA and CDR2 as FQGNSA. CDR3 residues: CASSLYREGTYGYTF. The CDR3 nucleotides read TGTGCCAGCAGCTTATACAGGGAAGGCACCTATGGCTACACCTTC.

CDR3 sequence: CSARSNYGYTF. In DNA form, the CDR3 reads TGCAGTGCTAGGTCGAACTATGGCTACACCTTC. The V call is TRBV20-1, the J call TRBJ1-2; D remains ambiguous. The CDR3 spans 11 residues. Trimming shortened V by 3 bases and J by 2 bases, and 4 bases separated the two germline ends. The germline V gene has CDR1 DFQATT and CDR2 SNEGSKA (reference sequence).

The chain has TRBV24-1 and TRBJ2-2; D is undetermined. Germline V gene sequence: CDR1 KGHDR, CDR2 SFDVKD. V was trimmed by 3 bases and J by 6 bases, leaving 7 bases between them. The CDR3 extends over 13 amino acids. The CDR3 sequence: CATSDGTPGELFF. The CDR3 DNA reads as TGTGCCACCAGTGATGGTACTCCCGGGGAGCTGTTTTTT.

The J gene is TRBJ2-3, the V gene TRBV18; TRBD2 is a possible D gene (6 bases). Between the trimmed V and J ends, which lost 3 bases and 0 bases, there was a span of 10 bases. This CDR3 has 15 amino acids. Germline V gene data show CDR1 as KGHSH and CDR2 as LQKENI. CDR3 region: CASSPPGTSTDTQYF. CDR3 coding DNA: TGTGCCAGCTCACCCCCGGGGACTAGCACAGATACGCAGTATTTT. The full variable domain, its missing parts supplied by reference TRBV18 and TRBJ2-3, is NAGVMQNPRHLVRRRGQEARLRCSPMKGHSHVYWYRQLPEEGLKFMVYLQKENIIDESGMPKERFSAEFPKEGPSILRIQQVVRGDSAAYFCASSPPGTSTDTQYFGPGTRLTVL.

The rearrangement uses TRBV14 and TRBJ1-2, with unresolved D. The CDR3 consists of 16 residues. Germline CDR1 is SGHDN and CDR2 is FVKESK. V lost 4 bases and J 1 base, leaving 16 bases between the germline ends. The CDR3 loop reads CASSPLGGPDNYGYTF. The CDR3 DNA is TGTGCCAGCAGCCCACTTGGAGGGCCAGATAACTATGGCTACACCTTC.

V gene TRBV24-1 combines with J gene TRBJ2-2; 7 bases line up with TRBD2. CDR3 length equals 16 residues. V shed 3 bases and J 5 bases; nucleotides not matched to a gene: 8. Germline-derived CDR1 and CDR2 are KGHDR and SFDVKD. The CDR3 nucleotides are TGTGCCACCAGTGATCACAAGCGGGGATATACCGGGGAGCTGTTTTTT. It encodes CATSDHKRGYTGELFF.

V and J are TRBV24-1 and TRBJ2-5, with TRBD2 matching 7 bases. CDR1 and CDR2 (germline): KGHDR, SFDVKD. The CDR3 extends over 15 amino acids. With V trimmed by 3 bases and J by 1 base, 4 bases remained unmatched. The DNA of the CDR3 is TGTGCCACCAGTGATAGGGACTACCTCCAAGAGACCCAGTACTTC. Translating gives CATSDRDYLQETQYF.

The CDR3 reads CATSRDRGFGQPQHF. CDR3 nucleotide sequence: TGTGCCACCAGCAGAGATAGAGGGTTCGGTCAGCCCCAGCATTTT. The V call is TRBV15, the J call TRBJ1-5; D ambiguous. V lost 0 bases to trimming and J lost 6 bases, with 12 bases between them. This CDR3 comprises 15 residues. CDR1 is LNHNV and CDR2 is YYDKDF in the germline V gene (reference sequence).

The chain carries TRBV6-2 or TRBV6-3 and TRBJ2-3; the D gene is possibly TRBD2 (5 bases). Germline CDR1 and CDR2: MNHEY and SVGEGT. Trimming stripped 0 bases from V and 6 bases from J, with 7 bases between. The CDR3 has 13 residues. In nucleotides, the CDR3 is TGTGCCAGCAGTTACTCGGGAGTCGATACGCAGTATTTT. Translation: CASSYSGVDTQYF.

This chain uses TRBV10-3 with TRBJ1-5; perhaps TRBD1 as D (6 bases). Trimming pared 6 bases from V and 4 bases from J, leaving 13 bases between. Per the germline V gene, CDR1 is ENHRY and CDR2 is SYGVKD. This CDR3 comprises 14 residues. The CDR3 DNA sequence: TGTGCCATCAGGTCGGGGGGCTTAAATCAGCCCCAGCATTTT. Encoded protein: CAIRSGGLNQPQHF.

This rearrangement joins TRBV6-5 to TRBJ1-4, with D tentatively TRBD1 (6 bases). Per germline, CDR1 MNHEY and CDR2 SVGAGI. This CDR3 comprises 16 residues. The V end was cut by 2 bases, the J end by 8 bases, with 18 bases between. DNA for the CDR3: TGTGCCAGCAGTTACCTTCTGGACAGCCGCCCAGAAAAACTGTTTTTT. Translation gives CASSYLLDSRPEKLFF.

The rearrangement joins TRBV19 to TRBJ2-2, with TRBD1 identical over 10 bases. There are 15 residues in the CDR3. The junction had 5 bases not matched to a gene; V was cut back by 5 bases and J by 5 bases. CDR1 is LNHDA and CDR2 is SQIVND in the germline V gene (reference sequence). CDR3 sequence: CASSATGGYTGELFF. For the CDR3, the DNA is TGTGCCAGTAGTGCGACAGGGGGCTATACCGGGGAGCTGTTTTTT.

CDR3 region: CASSRDRAHEQYF. In DNA form, the CDR3 reads TGCGCCAGCAGCCGGGACAGGGCCCACGAGCAGTACTTC. The chain couples TRBV5-1 to TRBJ2-7; 9 bases fit TRBD1. Germline-derived CDR1 and CDR2 are SGHRS and YFSETQ. The trim removed 4 bases at V and 5 bases at J, leaving 4 bases unmatched. CDR3 length equals 13 residues.

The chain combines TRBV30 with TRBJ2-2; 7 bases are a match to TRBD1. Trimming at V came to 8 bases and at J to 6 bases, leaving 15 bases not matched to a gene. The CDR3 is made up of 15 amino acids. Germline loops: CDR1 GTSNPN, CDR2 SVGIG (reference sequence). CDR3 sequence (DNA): TGTGCCAGATCCCGGGACAGACAGCCATCCGGGGAGCTGTTTTTT. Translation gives CARSRDRQPSGELFF.

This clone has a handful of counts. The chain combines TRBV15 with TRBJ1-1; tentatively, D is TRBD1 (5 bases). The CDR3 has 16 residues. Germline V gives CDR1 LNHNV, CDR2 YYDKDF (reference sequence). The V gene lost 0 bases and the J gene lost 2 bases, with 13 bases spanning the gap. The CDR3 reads CATSRDKTAGNTEAFF. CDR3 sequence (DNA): TGTGCCACCAGCAGAGACAAGACAGCTGGAAACACTGAAGCTTTCTTT. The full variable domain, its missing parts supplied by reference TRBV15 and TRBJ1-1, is DAMVIQNPRYQVTQFGKPVTLSCSQTLNHNVMYWYQQKSSQAPKLLFHYYDKDFNNEADTPDNFQSRRPNTSFCFLDIRSPGLGDTAMYLCATSRDKTAGNTEAFFGQGTRLTVV.

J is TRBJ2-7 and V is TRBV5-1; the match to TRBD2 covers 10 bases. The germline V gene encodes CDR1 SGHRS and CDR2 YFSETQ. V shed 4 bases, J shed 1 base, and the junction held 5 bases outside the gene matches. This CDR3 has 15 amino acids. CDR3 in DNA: TGCGCCAGCAGCCCCACTAGCGGGGATTCCTACGAGCAGTACTTC. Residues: CASSPTSGDSYEQYF.

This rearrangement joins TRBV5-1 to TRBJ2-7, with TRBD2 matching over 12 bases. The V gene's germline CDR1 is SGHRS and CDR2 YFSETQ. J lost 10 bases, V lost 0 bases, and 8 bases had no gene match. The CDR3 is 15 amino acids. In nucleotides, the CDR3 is TGCGCCAGCAGCTTGGAGCTAGCGGGAGGGGCGGAACAGTACTTC. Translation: CASSLELAGGAEQYF.

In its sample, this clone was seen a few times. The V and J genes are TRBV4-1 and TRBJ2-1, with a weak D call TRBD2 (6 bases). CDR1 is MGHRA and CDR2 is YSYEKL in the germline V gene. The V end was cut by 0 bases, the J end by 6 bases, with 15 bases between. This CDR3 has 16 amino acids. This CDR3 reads CASSQEAGSAGNEQFF. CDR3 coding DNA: TGCGCCAGCAGCCAAGAGGCGGGAAGTGCGGGCAATGAGCAGTTCTTC.

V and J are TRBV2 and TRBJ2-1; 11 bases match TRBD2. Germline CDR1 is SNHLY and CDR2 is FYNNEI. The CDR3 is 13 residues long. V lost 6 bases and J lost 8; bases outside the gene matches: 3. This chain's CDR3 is CASSRGLADEQFF. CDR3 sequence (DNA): TGTGCCAGCAGCCGGGGACTAGCGGATGAGCAGTTCTTC.

The CDR3 region has the DNA TGTGCCAGCAGCTTGACGCGGATTGCTAACTATGGCTACACCTTC. Protein product: CASSLTRIANYGYTF. The V call is TRBV7-8, the J call TRBJ1-2, with D uncertain. Trimming cost V 3 bases and J 0 bases, with 11 bases left between them. This CDR3 comprises 15 residues. Germline V gene lookup returns CDR1 SGHVS and CDR2 FQNEAQ.